Listed below are T cell receptor beta chains from one sample, sequenced in a study of T-cell memory formation after mild COVID-19. TCRdb re-called the 5' RACE reads with MiXCR, one entry per CDR3 protein. The table includes about half a million distinct CDR3 sequences, around a sixth detected once. The sample consisted of PBMCs or a T cell subset sorted from them (not recorded which). The origin of the receptors is an adult woman who had mild COVID-19 (a few samples of this study predate the infection). Cell type and time point are not known. Both conserved end residues are part of each CDR3. Fields, in order: D gene, clone size, J gene, V gene, CDR3 DNA, CDR3 protein. A D gene is named only where the DNA matches it firmly. Only some rows state a clone size, as once, few, many or a class for expanded clones.

d_gene: .
abundance: few
j_gene: TRBJ1-4
v_gene: TRBV12-3/TRBV12-4
CDR3nt: TGTGCCAGCAGTTTACAGCGGCCAACGAATGAAAAACTGTTTTTT
CDR3aa: CASSLQRPTNEKLFF

d_gene: TRBD1
abundance: few
j_gene: TRBJ2-7
v_gene: TRBV20-1
CDR3nt: TGCAGTGCTAGAGACACCGGGACAGGGTGGTACGAGCAGTACTTC
CDR3aa: CSARDTGTGWYEQYF

d_gene: .
abundance: .
j_gene: TRBJ2-7
v_gene: TRBV20-1
CDR3nt: TGCAGTGCAGCGTACGGTCCTACGGAGCAGTACTTC
CDR3aa: CSAAYGPTEQYF

d_gene: .
abundance: .
j_gene: TRBJ2-1
v_gene: TRBV15
CDR3nt: TGTGCCACCAGCTCCTCCTTGGCAGGGGCTGGGGGCTCCTACAATGAGCAGTTCTTC
CDR3aa: CATSSSLAGAGGSYNEQFF

d_gene: .
abundance: .
j_gene: TRBJ1-5
v_gene: TRBV29-1
CDR3nt: TGCAGCGTTGAAATAGGGAAGAGGGGTCAGCCCCAGCATTTT
CDR3aa: CSVEIGKRGQPQHF

d_gene: TRBD1
abundance: .
j_gene: TRBJ2-7
v_gene: TRBV12-3/TRBV12-4
CDR3nt: TGTGCCAGCAGCAAAAGGGGACAGAACTACGAGCAGTACTTC
CDR3aa: CASSKRGQNYEQYF

d_gene: .
abundance: .
j_gene: TRBJ1-4
v_gene: TRBV12-3/TRBV12-4
CDR3nt: TGTGCCAGCAGGTTAGGAAACAGTAATGAAAAACTGTTTTTT
CDR3aa: CASRLGNSNEKLFF

d_gene: .
abundance: few
j_gene: TRBJ1-1
v_gene: TRBV2
CDR3nt: TGTGCCACGATACGGACGAGGGCGCTCGCTGAAGCTTTCTTT
CDR3aa: CATIRTRALAEAFF

d_gene: TRBD1
abundance: .
j_gene: TRBJ2-5
v_gene: TRBV5-1
CDR3nt: TGCGCCAGCAGCGGTGTTGTCGGCAGGGGGCGGGAGACCCAGTACTTC
CDR3aa: CASSGVVGRGRETQYF

d_gene: TRBD2
abundance: .
j_gene: TRBJ2-4
v_gene: TRBV4-1
CDR3nt: TGCGCCAGCAGCCAAGATGTGACTAGCGGGGGGAGAAACATTCAGTACTTC
CDR3aa: CASSQDVTSGGRNIQYF

d_gene: TRBD1
abundance: .
j_gene: TRBJ1-2
v_gene: TRBV12-5
CDR3nt: TGTGCTAGTGGTCCCTCCGGAGGGGGCCATGGCTACACCTTC
CDR3aa: CASGPSGGGHGYTF

d_gene: .
abundance: .
j_gene: TRBJ1-5
v_gene: TRBV7-8
CDR3nt: TGTGCCAGCAGCTTAGAGGGTTCTCCGGTCAGTCAGCCCCAGCATTTT
CDR3aa: CASSLEGSPVSQPQHF

d_gene: TRBD2
abundance: many
j_gene: TRBJ2-5
v_gene: TRBV7-6
CDR3nt: TGTGCCAGCAGCCCCGGGGGGGGGGAGACCCAGTACTTC
CDR3aa: CASSPGGGETQYF

d_gene: TRBD1
abundance: .
j_gene: TRBJ1-1
v_gene: TRBV9
CDR3nt: TGTGCCAGCAGCACACGGGACAGGGCAGCCGGAGGGGCTGAAGCTTTCTTT
CDR3aa: CASSTRDRAAGGAEAFF

d_gene: .
abundance: .
j_gene: TRBJ2-1
v_gene: TRBV7-9
CDR3nt: TGTGCCAGCAGCTTAGCGGGACGAGGGCAGTTCTTC
CDR3aa: CASSLAGRGQFF

d_gene: .
abundance: many
j_gene: TRBJ2-5
v_gene: TRBV20-1
CDR3nt: TGCAGTGCAACCACCAGAAGGGAGACCCAGTACTTC
CDR3aa: CSATTRRETQYF

d_gene: .
abundance: once
j_gene: TRBJ1-1
v_gene: TRBV24-1
CDR3nt: TGTGCCACCAGTAAGGGGGGGCTTCTTGAAACTGAAGCTTTCTTT
CDR3aa: CATSKGGLLETEAFF

d_gene: .
abundance: .
j_gene: TRBJ1-1
v_gene: TRBV7-6
CDR3nt: TGTGCCAGCAGCTTAAGGCAGTCCACTGAAGCTTTCTTT
CDR3aa: CASSLRQSTEAFF

d_gene: .
abundance: .
j_gene: TRBJ2-1
v_gene: TRBV4-2
CDR3nt: TGTGCCAGCAGCCAGTCAACAAACAATGAGCAGTTCTTC
CDR3aa: CASSQSTNNEQFF

d_gene: .
abundance: .
j_gene: TRBJ2-7
v_gene: TRBV9
CDR3nt: TGTGCCAGCAGCTTAGGGCTAACAACCTACGAGCAGTACTTC
CDR3aa: CASSLGLTTYEQYF

d_gene: .
abundance: .
j_gene: TRBJ2-6
v_gene: TRBV15
CDR3nt: TGTGCCACCAGCAACCACAGGGAGGCCAACGTCCTGACTTTC
CDR3aa: CATSNHREANVLTF

d_gene: .
abundance: once
j_gene: TRBJ1-1
v_gene: TRBV9
CDR3nt: TGTGCCAGCAGCCCCGTCGTTTCAGCGAACACTGAAGCTTTCTTT
CDR3aa: CASSPVVSANTEAFF

d_gene: .
abundance: .
j_gene: TRBJ1-5
v_gene: TRBV25-1
CDR3nt: TGTGCCAGCAGTGTTGGAACGCTCCAGCATTTT
CDR3aa: CASSVGTLQHF

d_gene: TRBD2
abundance: few
j_gene: TRBJ2-3
v_gene: TRBV15
CDR3nt: TGTGCCAGCGGGCGGGGGGGAGATACGCAGTATTTT
CDR3aa: CASGRGGDTQYF

d_gene: .
abundance: .
j_gene: TRBJ1-2
v_gene: TRBV4-1
CDR3nt: TGCGCCAGCAGCCAGAGTGGGGCCCTCCTTGGCTATGGCTACACCTTC
CDR3aa: CASSQSGALLGYGYTF

d_gene: TRBD1
abundance: few
j_gene: TRBJ2-1
v_gene: TRBV10-3
CDR3nt: TGTGCCATCAGTACGGACAGGACAGTCGGAGATGAGCAGTTCTTC
CDR3aa: CAISTDRTVGDEQFF

d_gene: .
abundance: few
j_gene: TRBJ2-1
v_gene: TRBV1
CDR3nt: TGCACCAGCAGAAGCCGGGGGTACAATGAGCAGTTCTTC
CDR3aa: CTSRSRGYNEQFF

d_gene: .
abundance: .
j_gene: TRBJ2-3
v_gene: TRBV11-3
CDR3nt: TGTGCCAGCAGCTTAGTCACCGGTGGGGCGCAGTATTTT
CDR3aa: CASSLVTGGAQYF

d_gene: .
abundance: .
j_gene: TRBJ1-1
v_gene: TRBV20-1
CDR3nt: TGCAGTGCTAGAGATCGAAGCGGACAGTGGAACACTGAAGCTTTCTTT
CDR3aa: CSARDRSGQWNTEAFF

d_gene: .
abundance: few
j_gene: TRBJ2-3
v_gene: TRBV7-2
CDR3nt: TGTGCCAGCAGCTTCTCGACCCAGAATACGCAGTATTTT
CDR3aa: CASSFSTQNTQYF

d_gene: TRBD2
abundance: many
j_gene: TRBJ2-2
v_gene: TRBV6-4
CDR3nt: TGTGCCAGCAGTGATGGCGGGGGAGCGAACACCGGGGAGCTGTTTTTT
CDR3aa: CASSDGGGANTGELFF

d_gene: .
abundance: many
j_gene: TRBJ2-2
v_gene: TRBV6-5
CDR3nt: TGTGCCAGCAGTTACCGCCTAGGAGACACCGGGGAGCTGTTTTTT
CDR3aa: CASSYRLGDTGELFF

d_gene: .
abundance: few
j_gene: TRBJ2-3
v_gene: TRBV3-1
CDR3nt: TGTGCCAGCAGCCAAGACCTGACTGGACGGAAGGAGTATTTT
CDR3aa: CASSQDLTGRKEYF

d_gene: TRBD2
abundance: .
j_gene: TRBJ2-3
v_gene: TRBV7-9
CDR3nt: TGTGCCAGCACCGTTAGCGGGCCAGATACGCAGTATTTT
CDR3aa: CASTVSGPDTQYF

d_gene: TRBD1
abundance: few
j_gene: TRBJ2-2
v_gene: TRBV4-1
CDR3nt: TGCGCCAGCAGCCAACGCCCGACAGGGGGGAACACCGGGGAGCTGTTTTTT
CDR3aa: CASSQRPTGGNTGELFF

d_gene: .
abundance: .
j_gene: TRBJ1-6
v_gene: TRBV19
CDR3nt: TGTGCCAGTAGTATAGACCGGGGTGTATCATCGGTCCTCCACTTT
CDR3aa: CASSIDRGVSSVLHF

d_gene: .
abundance: .
j_gene: TRBJ1-5
v_gene: TRBV20-1
CDR3nt: TGCAGTGCTAGACCCTGGACGACCCTTAGCAATCAGCCCCAGCATTTT
CDR3aa: CSARPWTTLSNQPQHF

d_gene: TRBD1
abundance: .
j_gene: TRBJ1-1
v_gene: TRBV24-1
CDR3nt: TGTGCCACCAGTGAACCCGGGACAGGGGCCACTGAAGCTTTCTTT
CDR3aa: CATSEPGTGATEAFF